This T cell receptor beta chain was found in a study of shared clonotypes between healthy human individuals. As to this clone: What it binds is not known.

The protocol was immunoSEQ multiplex PCR, while the TCRdb copy is restricted to in-frame clones and leaves out a portion. The sample records more than 1.2 million clones, 98% to 99% being singletons. Study observations and caveats: Naive subsets usually exceeded memory subsets in estimated richness.

The CDR3 totals 15 residues. Germline trimming cut 1 base from V and 4 bases from J; bases unmatched to any gene: 7. CDR1 SGHRS and CDR2 YFSETQ come from the germline V gene. Source material: naive CD4+ T cells sorted from blood. Regarding subset: CD45RA+ positively selected. This chain uses TRBV5-1 with TRBJ1-1; 7 bases are shared with TRBD1. This receptor was identified in a man younger than 40 in good health. The CDR3, as DNA: TGCGCCAGCAGCTTGCAGGGACAGCCAACCACTGAAGCTTTCTTT. Translated: CASSLQGQPTTEAFF. The variable domain in full, with the rest retrieved from reference TRBV5-1 and TRBJ1-1, is KAGVTQTPRYLIKTRGQQVTLSCSPISGHRSVSWYQQTPGQGLQFLFEYFSETQRNKGNFPGRFSGRQFSNSRSEMNVSTLELGDSALYLCASSLQGQPTTEAFFGQGTRLTVV.